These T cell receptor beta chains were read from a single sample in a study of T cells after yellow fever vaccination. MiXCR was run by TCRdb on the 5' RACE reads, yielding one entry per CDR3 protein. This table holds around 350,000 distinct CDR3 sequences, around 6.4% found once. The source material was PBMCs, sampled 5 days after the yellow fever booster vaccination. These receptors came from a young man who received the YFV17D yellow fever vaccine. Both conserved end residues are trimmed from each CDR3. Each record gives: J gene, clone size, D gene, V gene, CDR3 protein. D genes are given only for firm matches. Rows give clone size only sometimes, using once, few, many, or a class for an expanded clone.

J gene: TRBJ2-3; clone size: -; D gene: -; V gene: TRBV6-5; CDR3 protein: ASSYARNSDTQY
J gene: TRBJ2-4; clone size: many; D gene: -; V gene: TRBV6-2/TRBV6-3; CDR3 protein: ASSMSLENIQY
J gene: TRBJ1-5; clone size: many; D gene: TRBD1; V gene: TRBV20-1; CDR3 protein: SASKGDRGRPQH
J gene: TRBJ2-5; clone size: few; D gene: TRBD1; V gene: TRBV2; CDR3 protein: ASFWTGQETQY
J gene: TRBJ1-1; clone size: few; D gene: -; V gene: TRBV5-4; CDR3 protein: ASSLERRAEAF
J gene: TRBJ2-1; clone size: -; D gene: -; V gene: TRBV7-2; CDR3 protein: ASSLDFSEQF
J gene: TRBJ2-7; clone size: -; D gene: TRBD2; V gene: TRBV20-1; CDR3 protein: SATKLAGPSYEQY
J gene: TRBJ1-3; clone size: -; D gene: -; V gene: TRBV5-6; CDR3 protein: ASCRRSGNTIY
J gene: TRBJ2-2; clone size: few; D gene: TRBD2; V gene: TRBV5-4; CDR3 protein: ASSLLAGGEQAGELF
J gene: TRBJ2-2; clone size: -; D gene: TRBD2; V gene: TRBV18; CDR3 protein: ASSPPRTSKTGELF
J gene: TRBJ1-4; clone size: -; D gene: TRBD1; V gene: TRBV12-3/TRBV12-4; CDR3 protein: ASSARDRGQGKLF